What follows are 23 T cell receptor beta chains derived from one specimen sequenced in a study of OX40 agonist ivuxolimab in advanced cancers. The table came from immunoSEQ multiplex PCR; TCRdb's copy has only in-frame clones and leaves some out. The data show tens of thousands of clones, about 94% seen once. This sample comprised CD4+ or CD8+ T cells sorted from blood, obtained in a trial of the OX40 agonist ivuxolimab. The receptors were gathered from an adult with an advanced solid tumor such as melanoma, head and neck, liver or kidney cancer.

The chain joins TRBV29-1 to TRBJ2-3; 7 bases map to TRBD2. V lost 0 bases to trimming and J lost 8 bases; unmatched junction nucleotides: 5. Germline-derived CDR1 and CDR2 are SQVTM and ANQGSEA. The CDR3 is 13 residues long. In nucleotides, the CDR3 is TGCAGCGTTGAAGATCGCGCGGGAGTTACGCAGTATTTT. Protein product: CSVEDRAGVTQYF.

This chain uses TRBV7-2 with TRBJ2-1; no clear D. In germline, CDR1 is SGHTA, CDR2 FQGNSA. The V end was cut by 3 bases, the J end by 8 bases, with 14 bases between. CDR3 length: 14 residues. CDR3 protein: CASSFEAAAHEQFF. As DNA, the CDR3 is TGTGCCAGCAGCTTCGAGGCCGCAGCCCATGAGCAGTTCTTC.

V usage is TRBV2 and J usage is TRBJ2-7; TRBD2 matches 14 bases. Germline CDR1 is SNHLY and CDR2 is FYNNEI. J was trimmed by 7 bases and V by 6 bases; bases with no gene match: 8. The length of the CDR3 is 15 residues. The CDR3 DNA follows: TGTGCCAGCAGGGGACTAGCGGGAGCCTCGGGGGAGCAGTACTTC. Its translation: CASRGLAGASGEQYF.

The chain is built from TRBV28 and TRBJ2-3, with a tentative D call TRBD2 (6 bases). The CDR3 totals 12 residues. V lost 10 bases and J 0 bases, leaving 8 bases between the germline ends. The V gene's germline CDR1 is MDHEN and CDR2 SYDVKM. The CDR3 loop is CAIGTSTDTQYF. The CDR3, as DNA: TGTGCCATCGGGACTAGCACAGATACGCAGTATTTT. The complete variable domain, with remaining parts taken from reference TRBV28 and TRBJ2-3, reads DVKVTQSSRYLVKRTGEKVFLECVQDMDHENMFWYRQDPGLGLRLIYFSYDVKMKEKGDIPEGYSVSREKKERFSLILESASTNQTSMYLCAIGTSTDTQYFGPGTRLTVL.

The chain couples TRBV5-8 to TRBJ1-2; D unclear. V was shortened by 0 bases and J by 2 bases, with 5 bases between the two germline ends. Germline lookup yields CDR1 SGHTS and CDR2 YDEGEE. The CDR3 contains 13 residues. CDR3 coding DNA: TGTGCCAGCAGCTTGGTCCAGAACTATGGCTACACCTTC. Translating gives CASSLVQNYGYTF.

The J gene is TRBJ1-1, the V gene TRBV18; D call uncertain. The V and J ends lost 0 bases and 6 bases respectively, with 11 bases between them. The CDR3 loop spans 14 amino acids. Per the germline V gene, CDR1 is KGHSH and CDR2 is LQKENI. The DNA for the CDR3 is TGTGCCAGCTCACCACCCAGTGGAGGCGCTGAAGCTTTCTTT. It yields the protein CASSPPSGGAEAFF.

The chain carries TRBV6-5 and TRBJ2-1; no reliable D call. Per the germline V gene, CDR1 is MNHEY and CDR2 is SVGAGI. V was pared by 0 bases and J by 2 bases, with 8 bases between. The CDR3 sequence is 15 residues long. This chain's CDR3 is CASSYSGTTYNEQFF. The CDR3 nucleotides read TGTGCCAGCAGTTACTCGGGAACGACCTACAATGAGCAGTTCTTC.

This clone was observed once. J is TRBJ2-5 and V is TRBV9; D gene unclear. The germline gives CDR1 SGDLS, CDR2 YYNGEE. V gave up 0 bases and J gave up 2 bases, with 8 bases separating them. CDR3 length: 14 amino acids. The CDR3 is CASSVDGRQETQYF. CDR3 nucleotide sequence: TGTGCCAGCAGCGTAGACGGGCGGCAAGAGACCCAGTACTTC. The full variable domain, completed using reference TRBV9 and TRBJ2-5, is DSGVTQTPKHLITATGQRVTLRCSPRSGDLSVYWYQQSLDQGLQFLIQYYNGEERAKGNILERFSAQQFPDLHSELNLSSLELGDSALYFCASSVDGRQETQYFGPGTRLLVL.

J is TRBJ2-3 and V is TRBV5-1; D is undetermined. The CDR3 consists of 13 residues. Germline loops: CDR1 SGHRS, CDR2 YFSETQ. V lost 4 bases and J 6 bases, leaving 12 bases between the germline ends. CDR3 in DNA: TGCGCCAGCAGCCCCCAAATTGGGGATACGCAGTATTTT. Amino acids: CASSPQIGDTQYF.

This rearrangement joins TRBV4-3 to TRBJ2-3; TRBD1 agrees at 9 bases. The germline V gene has CDR1 LGHNA and CDR2 YSLEER. The junction had 9 bases not matched to a gene; V was cut back by 1 base and J by 4 bases. This CDR3 spans 17 amino acids. CDR3 sequence: CASSQATGGFRSDTQYF. The CDR3 DNA follows: TGCGCCAGCAGCCAAGCAACAGGGGGCTTTAGGTCAGATACGCAGTATTTT.

The gene calls are TRBV7-9 and TRBJ1-2; D may be TRBD1 (5 bases). The germline CDR1 and CDR2 sequences are SEHNR and FQNEAQ (reference sequence). The CDR3 contains 14 residues. Trimming left V 5 bases short and J 2 bases short, with 12 bases between. CDR3 sequence (DNA): TGTGCCAGCAGCCGGCAGACAGAGAACTATGGCTACACCTTC. It is translated as CASSRQTENYGYTF.

CDR3 sequence (DNA): TGCAGTGCTGAGTACAATGAGCAGTTCTTC. It specifies CSAEYNEQFF. The chain couples TRBV20-1 to TRBJ2-1; no definite D call. V shed 5 bases and J shed 4 bases, with 3 bases lying between them. CDR3 length equals 10 residues. The germline CDR1 and CDR2 sequences are DFQATT and SNEGSKA (reference sequence).

The rearrangement links TRBV19 to TRBJ1-4, with D possibly being TRBD1 (6 bases). The CDR3 loop spans 14 amino acids. V dropped 1 base and J dropped 4 bases, with 7 bases sitting between them. From germline, CDR1 is LNHDA and CDR2 SQIVND (reference sequence). The CDR3 sequence: CASSIGRGNEKLFF. In nucleotides, the CDR3 is TGTGCCAGTAGTATAGGCAGGGGTAATGAAAAACTGTTTTTT.

The chain couples TRBV5-4 to TRBJ1-2, with 8 bases lining up with TRBD1. Germline V gene lookup returns CDR1 SGHNT and CDR2 YYREEE (reference sequence). J was trimmed by 4 bases and V by 4 bases; bases with no gene match: 9. The CDR3 covers 15 residues. DNA of the CDR3: TGTGCCAGCAGCCAACCGGACAGGGAGGGCTATGGCTACACCTTC. It codes for CASSQPDREGYGYTF.

V is TRBV4-1 and J is TRBJ1-4; the match to TRBD1 covers 8 bases. The V and J ends lost 5 bases and 1 base, in that order; junction bases with no gene match: 6. This CDR3 has 16 amino acids. The germline gives CDR1 MGHRA, CDR2 YSYEKL. CDR3 nucleotide sequence: TGCGCCAGCAGCGAAGGACAGGGAGGAACTAATGAAAAACTGTTTTTT. It yields the protein CASSEGQGGTNEKLFF.

The chain links TRBV7-6 to TRBJ2-2; TRBD2 matches at 7 bases. Per the germline V gene, CDR1 is SGHVS and CDR2 is FNYEAQ. The CDR3 runs to 15 residues. J gave up 7 bases and V 5 bases, and 10 bases lay outside the gene matches. The CDR3 sequence is CASSRGLTSGGELFF. The CDR3 DNA is TGTGCCAGCAGCCGGGGACTAACGTCCGGCGGGGAGCTGTTTTTT. The full variable domain, completed using reference TRBV7-6 and TRBJ2-2, is GAGVSQSPRYKVTKRGQDVALRCDPISGHVSLYWYRQALGQGPEFLTYFNYEAQQDKSGLPNDRFSAERPEGSISTLTIQRTEQRDSAMYRCASSRGLTSGGELFFGEGSRLTVL.

This rearrangement joins TRBV19 to TRBJ1-5, with 8 nucleotides matching TRBD1. After removal of 4 bases from V and 8 bases from J, the junction contained 7 bases not matched to a gene. Germline assignment: CDR1 LNHDA and CDR2 SQIVND (reference sequence). This CDR3 contains 14 residues. CDR3 DNA: TGTGCCAGTAGTAGTCCGACAGGGGAAAAGCCCCAGCATTTT. Its protein product is CASSSPTGEKPQHF.

The chain recombines TRBV5-1 with TRBJ1-4; a weak D match, TRBD1 (6 bases). Germline values: CDR1 SGHRS, CDR2 YFSETQ. V was trimmed by 7 bases and J by 5 bases, leaving 12 bases between them. CDR3 length: 13 residues. The CDR3 protein is CASRDTSNEKLFF. DNA of the CDR3: TGCGCCAGCCGGGACACATCAAATGAAAAACTGTTTTTT.

This chain uses TRBV29-1 with TRBJ2-5; D gene unclear. The germline V gene has CDR1 SQVTM and CDR2 ANQGSEA. The CDR3 consists of 12 residues. V was trimmed by 4 bases and J by 5 bases, leaving 11 bases between them. The CDR3 loop is CSVGTVGETQYF. DNA of the CDR3: TGCAGCGTTGGGACCGTTGGTGAGACCCAGTACTTC.

The genes are TRBV6-6 and TRBJ2-1, with D hard to call. V was shortened by 2 bases and J by 8 bases, with 10 bases between the two germline ends. The V gene's germline CDR1 is MNHNY and CDR2 SVGAGI (reference sequence). The CDR3 is made up of 13 amino acids. CDR3 nucleotide sequence: TGTGCCAGCAGTTACCCCTCGTCAGATGAGCAGTTCTTC. Its translation is CASSYPSSDEQFF.

The V call is TRBV19, the J call TRBJ2-7; 8 nucleotides line up with TRBD1. After removal of 4 bases from V and 3 bases from J, the junction contained 8 bases not matched to a gene. Germline V CDR1 and CDR2: LNHDA, SQIVND (reference sequence). This CDR3 region has 15 residues. The CDR3 bases are TGTGCCAGTAGTACCAGGACAGGGTCAAGCTACGAGCAGTACTTC. Its translation: CASSTRTGSSYEQYF. The complete variable domain, with remaining parts taken from reference TRBV19 and TRBJ2-7, reads DGGITQSPKYLFRKEGQNVTLSCEQNLNHDAMYWYRQDPGQGLRLIYYSQIVNDFQKGDIAEGYSVSREKKESFPLTVTSAQKNPTAFYLCASSTRTGSSYEQYFGPGTRLTVT.

The chain links TRBV7-2 to TRBJ2-1; 8 nucleotides agree with TRBD1. The J segment lost 5 bases and the V segment lost 4 bases, leaving 1 base of the junction unmatched. The CDR3 consists of 13 residues. Germline-derived CDR1 and CDR2 are SGHTA and FQGNSA. CDR3 loop: CASSSDRDNEQFF. CDR3 DNA: TGTGCCAGCAGCTCGGACAGGGACAATGAGCAGTTCTTC.

This clone was counted between two and nine times. Other DNA sequences of this sample code for an identical CDR3. The CDR3 region has the DNA TGCGCCAGCAGCCAGGGACTCCTTAACACTGAAGCTTTCTTT. Translated, it gives CASSQGLLNTEAFF. The genes are TRBV4-1 and TRBJ1-1; D possibly corresponds to TRBD1 (5 bases). Germline V CDR1 and CDR2: MGHRA, YSYEKL. This CDR3 comprises 14 residues. Trimming cost V 3 bases and J 2 bases, with 10 bases left between them.